The subject of this entry is one TCR beta chain. What it binds is unknown. The germline V and J ends were trimmed by 4 bases and 4 bases, with 8 bases remaining between them. CDR1 LGHNA and CDR2 YSLEER come from the germline V gene. The CDR3 is 12 residues long. This sample is drawn from a study of graft-versus-host responses after intestinal transplantation. Turning to the study itself: Anti-thymocyte globulin induction preceded two to three years of tacrolimus and steroid maintenance in all recipients.

Sequencing was performed with immunoSEQ multiplex PCR; in TCRdb, only in-frame clones are kept and a portion is missing. The sample yields under 20,000 clones, 95% seen once. Study-level findings and limits: Early HvG declines after transplant were associated with peak circulating GvH clone levels.

The V and J genes are TRBV4-3 and TRBJ2-7, with D tentatively TRBD1 (5 bases). This TCR was recovered from a human patient who received an intestinal transplant, so some T cells may come from the graft donor. The sample in question was PBMCs, obtained 23 days after intestinal transplant. CDR3 loop: CASSPKGYEQYF. In nucleotides, the CDR3 is TGCGCCAGCAGCCCCAAGGGGTACGAGCAGTACTTC.